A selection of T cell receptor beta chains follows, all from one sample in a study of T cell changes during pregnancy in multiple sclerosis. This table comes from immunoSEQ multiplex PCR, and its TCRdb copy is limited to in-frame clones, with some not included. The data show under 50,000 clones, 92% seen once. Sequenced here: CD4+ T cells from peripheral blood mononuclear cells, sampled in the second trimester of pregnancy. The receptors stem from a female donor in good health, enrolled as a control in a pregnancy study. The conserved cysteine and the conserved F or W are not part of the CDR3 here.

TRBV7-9 ASSTRTGTDTNYGYT
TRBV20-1 SARSYYGYT
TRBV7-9 ASSLGTGGNQPQH
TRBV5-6 ASSTRWGLGSYNEQF
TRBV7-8 ASSLVAPSISSYEQY
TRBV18 ASSLPGTGGYEQY
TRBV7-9 ASSKPDRGGYYGYT
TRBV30 AWSIQGAYGYT
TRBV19 ASSVGLMSSYEQY
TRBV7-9 ASSSNRKAADTQY
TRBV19 ASSGAGGYNEQF
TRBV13 ASSETGYGVSEAF
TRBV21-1 ASSKAAGGPCYEQF
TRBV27 ASSFWQNTEAF